This T cell receptor (beta chain) was sequenced in a study of technical replicates of blood from a handful of donors. Repertoires were generated with immunoSEQ multiplex PCR, while TCRdb's copy carries only in-frame clones and drops some. The sample yields tens of thousands of clones, about 90% seen once. This receptor was taken from a human donor in good health. Sequencing used T cells isolated from PBMCs.

This CDR3 is CASSLAGVIHEQYF. The CDR3 DNA is TGTGCCAGCTCCTTAGCGGGAGTAATCCACGAGCAGTACTTC. The chain has TRBV6-1 and TRBJ2-7, with 9 bases lining up with TRBD2. CDR1 is MNHNS, CDR2 SASEGT, per germline. V dropped 8 bases and J dropped 5; count of bases not matched to a gene: 10. The CDR3 totals 14 residues.